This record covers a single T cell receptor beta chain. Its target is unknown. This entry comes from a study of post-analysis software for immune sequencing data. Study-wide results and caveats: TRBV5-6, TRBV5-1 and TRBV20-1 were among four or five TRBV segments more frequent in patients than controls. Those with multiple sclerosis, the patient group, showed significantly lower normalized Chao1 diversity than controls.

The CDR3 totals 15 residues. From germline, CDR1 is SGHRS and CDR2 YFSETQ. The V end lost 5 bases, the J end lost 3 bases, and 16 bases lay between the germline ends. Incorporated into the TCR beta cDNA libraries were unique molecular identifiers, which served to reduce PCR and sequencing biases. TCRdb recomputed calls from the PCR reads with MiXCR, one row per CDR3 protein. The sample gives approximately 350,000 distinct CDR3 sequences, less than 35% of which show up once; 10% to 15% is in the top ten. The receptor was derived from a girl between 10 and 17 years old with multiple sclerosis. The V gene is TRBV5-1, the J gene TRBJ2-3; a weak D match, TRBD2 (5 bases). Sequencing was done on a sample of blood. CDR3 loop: CASSSAGPGTDTQYF. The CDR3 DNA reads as TGCGCCAGCAGTTCGGCGGGCCCAGGAACAGATACGCAGTATTTT.